The entry below describes one T cell receptor beta chain. The sample comes from a study of blood T cell repertoires in COVID-19. About the research overall: Samples of COVID-19 (acute and convalescent) were obtained from the United States, Italy and Spain.

Original analysis: Scientists estimated how many nucleated cells there were by amplifying reference gene primers. TCRdb keeps only in-frame clones here, not all; method: immunoSEQ multiplex PCR. From that table come the V and J calls and clone size; the DNA was used to work out D and trimming. The table lists roughly 220,000 clones, around 88% of them singletons. Participants' reported clinical history set cohort assignment. V lost 5 bases and J 5 bases, leaving 11 bases between the germline ends. Germline CDR1 and CDR2: SGHTA and FQGTGA. The CDR3 consists of 13 residues. Sequencing input: PBMCs or T cells enriched from blood (not recorded which). The TCR was taken from a woman aged 50 to 60 with acute COVID-19. This sequence joins TRBV7-3 and TRBJ2-3; a weak D match, TRBD2 (6 bases). This CDR3 reads CASSPGVGDTQYF. The CDR3 DNA reads as TGTGCCAGCAGCCCGGGGGTGGGAGATACGCAGTATTTT.